This T cell receptor (beta chain) was observed in a study of blood T cell repertoires in COVID-19. As for the study in general: T cells, B-cell-depleted T cells, or PBMCs supplied cDNA or gDNA.

The germline V gene has CDR1 KGHDR and CDR2 SFDVKD. V shed 2 bases and J shed 0 bases, with 7 bases lying between them. This CDR3 has 15 residues. This clone was observed a single time. Other DNA sequences in this sample translate to the same CDR3. Some clones are missing from TCRdb's copy, which holds only in-frame ones; the method was immunoSEQ multiplex PCR. The sample consists of some 43,000 clones, around 85% of them appearing once. V gene TRBV24-1 combines with J gene TRBJ2-1; no definite D call. The source material was peripheral blood. The sequence derives from a man aged 50-60 years with active COVID-19. CDR3 sequence (DNA): TGTGCCACCAGTGATTACCAGGACTCCTACAATGAGCAGTTCTTC. This sequence encodes CATSDYQDSYNEQFF.